This passage covers 27 T cell receptor beta chains from one sample sequenced in a study of preoperative IRX-2 immunotherapy in early breast cancer. The table came from immunoSEQ multiplex PCR; TCRdb's copy has only in-frame clones and leaves some out. The sample lists over 5,500 clones, roughly four fifths seen once, with around 20% in the top ten. This sample's treatment: preoperative locoregional IRX-2 cytokine immunotherapy. The starting material was tumor tissue, obtained before IRX-2 immunotherapy. The receptors stem from a human donor with breast cancer.

This clone was detected only a few times. This chain connects TRBV18 to TRBJ1-1; D is unclear. The length of the CDR3 is 12 residues. The germline V gene encodes CDR1 KGHSH and CDR2 LQKENI. V was pared by 5 bases and J by 8 bases, with 12 bases between. CDR3 sequence reads: CASSTDVWEAFF. CDR3 nucleotide sequence: TGTGCCAGCTCAACAGACGTCTGGGAAGCTTTCTTT.

The rearrangement links TRBV5-1 to TRBJ1-1; D remains ambiguous. The CDR3 runs 14 residues. Germline V gene data show CDR1 as SGHRS and CDR2 as YFSETQ. V was trimmed by 2 bases and J by 4 bases, leaving 12 bases between them. The CDR3 bases are TGCGCCAGCAGCTTTTCATCATCAGGCACTGAAGCTTTCTTT. Amino acids: CASSFSSSGTEAFF. Variable domain in full (rest from reference TRBV5-1 and TRBJ1-1): KAGVTQTPRYLIKTRGQQVTLSCSPISGHRSVSWYQQTPGQGLQFLFEYFSETQRNKGNFPGRFSGRQFSNSRSEMNVSTLELGDSALYLCASSFSSSGTEAFFGQGTRLTVV.

This chain uses TRBV6-8 with TRBJ1-6; 7 bases map to TRBD1. V shed 6 bases, J shed 6 bases, and the junction held 8 bases outside the gene matches. The length of the CDR3 is 15 residues. Per the germline V gene, CDR1 is MNHGY and CDR2 is SAAAGT. This CDR3 reads CASSRTGDTNSPLHF. The DNA of the CDR3 is TGTGCCAGCAGCCGGACAGGTGATACTAATTCACCCCTCCACTTT.

V usage is TRBV7-5 and J usage is TRBJ2-3; no check of the table's D call, TRBD1, against the DNA was made. TRBV7-5 is designated a pseudogene. The CDR3 extends over 16 amino acids. CDR3 DNA sequence: TGTGCCAGCAGCTTCGCAGGGGGCGGGAGCACAGATACGCAGTATTTT. Protein: CASSFAGGGSTDTQYF.

Only a few counts were recorded for this clone. CDR3 nucleotide sequence: TGTGCCAGCTCACCACCGGGGCAGGGGCATGGCTACACCTTC. It is translated as CASSPPGQGHGYTF. The gene calls are TRBV18 and TRBJ1-2; a weak D match, TRBD1 (6 bases). Trimming took off 0 bases at V and 6 bases at J, with 11 bases between the two ends. The germline V gene encodes CDR1 KGHSH and CDR2 LQKENI. The CDR3 spans 14 residues.

This clone was detected only a few times. The rearrangement joins TRBV11-3 to TRBJ1-1; a weak D match, TRBD1 (5 bases). Germline values: CDR1 SGHNT, CDR2 YENEEA. The CDR3 runs 15 residues. The V end lost 8 bases, the J end lost 5 bases, and 21 bases lay between the germline ends. CDR3 coding DNA: TGTGCCAGCGGCTACCTGGGACCTCTGGGGACTGAAGCTTTCTTT. Its translation is CASGYLGPLGTEAFF. The full variable domain, with the rest looked up from reference TRBV11-3 and TRBJ1-1, is EAGVVQSPRYKIIEKKQPVAFWCNPISGHNTLYWYLQNLGQGPELLIRYENEEAVDDSQLPKDRFSAERLKGVDSTLKIQPAELGDSAVYLCASGYLGPLGTEAFFGQGTRLTVV.

This sequence joins TRBV11-3 and TRBJ1-3; unclear D gene. The CDR3 consists of 16 residues. Germline-derived CDR1 and CDR2 are SGHNT and YENEEA. V lost 5 bases, J lost 0 bases, and 14 bases lay in between. DNA for the CDR3: TGTGCCAGCAGCGCCGGACGTACTCGCTCTGGAAACACCATATATTTT. Protein sequence: CASSAGRTRSGNTIYF.

This chain joins TRBV19 and TRBJ2-1; 8 bases align to TRBD2. The CDR3 has 17 amino acids. CDR1 is LNHDA, CDR2 SQIVND, per germline (reference sequence). Losses at the gene ends were 4 bases for V and 6 bases for J; bases not matched to a gene: 14. Here the CDR3 reads CASSSPQGLVLGNEQFF. CDR3 nucleotides: TGTGCCAGTAGTAGTCCCCAGGGACTAGTTTTGGGCAATGAGCAGTTCTTC. Full variable domain (outside the CDR3, taken from reference TRBV19 and TRBJ2-1): DGGITQSPKYLFRKEGQNVTLSCEQNLNHDAMYWYRQDPGQGLRLIYYSQIVNDFQKGDIAEGYSVSREKKESFPLTVTSAQKNPTAFYLCASSSPQGLVLGNEQFFGPGTRLTVL.

The chain recombines TRBV29-1 with TRBJ2-1, with TRBD1 identical over 7 bases. This CDR3 spans 15 amino acids. The V gene end was trimmed by 0 bases and the J gene end by 3 bases; junction bases not matched to a gene: 5. The germline CDR1 and CDR2 sequences are SQVTM and ANQGSEA. In DNA, the CDR3 is TGCAGCGTTGAAGACCCAGACAGGGACTACAATGAGCAGTTCTTC. Translating it yields CSVEDPDRDYNEQFF.

This chain links TRBV19 with TRBJ2-7; D gene ambiguous. The V gene's germline CDR1 is LNHDA and CDR2 SQIVND (reference sequence). V was cut by 3 bases and J by 1 base, with 13 bases left in between. This CDR3 has 15 residues. The CDR3 protein is CASSIPSSGSYEQYF. DNA for the CDR3: TGTGCCAGTAGTATCCCTTCATCTGGTTCCTACGAGCAGTACTTC.

The chain joins TRBV6-8 to TRBJ1-2, with D possibly TRBD1 on 5 matching bases. The CDR3 runs to 16 residues. V lost 6 bases and J 3 bases, leaving 20 bases between the germline ends. CDR1 is MNHGY, CDR2 SAAAGT, per germline. The CDR3 loop reads CASSPVGGTWDYGYTF. CDR3 bases: TGTGCCAGCAGCCCGGTGGGAGGGACCTGGGACTATGGCTACACCTTC.

The chain is built from TRBV11-3 and TRBJ1-5, with TRBD1 matching 7 bases. The CDR3 length is 18 residues. The germline CDR1 and CDR2 sequences are SGHNT and YENEEA. V lost 5 bases to trimming and J lost 4 bases; unmatched junction nucleotides: 17. Here the CDR3 reads CASSPGTNRGPGNQPQHF. Here the CDR3 DNA reads TGTGCCAGCAGCCCCGGAACGAACAGGGGCCCTGGAAATCAGCCCCAGCATTTT.

This clone was picked up a small number of times. This chain connects TRBV6-8 to TRBJ1-5; TRBD1 agrees at 10 bases. The CDR3 covers 18 residues. The germline V gene encodes CDR1 MNHGY and CDR2 SAAAGT. J gave up 2 bases and V 8 bases, and 15 bases lay outside the gene matches. The CDR3 loop reads CASDHRQGASMGNQPQHF. Written as DNA, the CDR3 is TGTGCCAGCGACCATAGACAGGGGGCGTCCATGGGCAATCAGCCCCAGCATTTT.

This chain uses TRBV11-3 with TRBJ1-4; D is unclear. Germline lookup yields CDR1 SGHNT and CDR2 YENEEA. The CDR3 has 16 residues. The V end lost 5 bases, the J end lost 8 bases, and 21 bases lay between the germline ends. The CDR3 is CASSQVMEARQEKLFF. The DNA of the CDR3 is TGTGCCAGCAGCCAAGTCATGGAGGCCCGGCAGGAAAAACTGTTTTTT.

This chain uses TRBV6-8 with TRBJ1-1; tentative D call: TRBD1 (6 bases). The CDR3 extends over 13 amino acids. Trimming took off 5 bases at V and 4 bases at J, with 11 bases between the two ends. The germline V gene encodes CDR1 MNHGY and CDR2 SAAAGT. This chain's CDR3 is CASSQGRGTEAFF. The CDR3, as DNA: TGTGCCAGCAGTCAGGGGAGGGGCACTGAAGCTTTCTTT.

A few counts support this clone. V gene TRBV7-1 combines with J gene TRBJ1-1, with a weak D call TRBD1 (5 bases). TRBV7-1 is reported as an ORF; its role is uncertain. The CDR3 consists of 14 residues. Trimming pared 6 bases from V and 1 base from J, leaving 12 bases between. CDR3 sequence: CASSRQRTNTEAFF. The CDR3 nucleotides are TGTGCCAGCAGTAGACAGCGAACGAACACTGAAGCTTTCTTT.

The chain combines TRBV19 with TRBJ1-1, with no clear D. The length of the CDR3 is 15 residues. V lost 6 bases and J lost 3, with 17 bases in between. Germline-derived CDR1 and CDR2 are LNHDA and SQIVND (reference sequence). The CDR3 here is CASSAPTESHTEAFF. The CDR3 DNA reads as TGTGCCAGTAGCGCCCCCACAGAAAGCCACACTGAAGCTTTCTTT.

On this clone itself: One end of the junction does not line up with germline, which may come from a read error. V usage is TRBV6-8 and J usage is TRBJ1-1; D gene unclear. Looked up from germline, CDR1 is MNHGY and CDR2 is SAAAGT. The CDR3 has 14 residues. The CDR3 DNA reads as TGTGCCATCAGTGCCTTATCTGCGAACACTGAAGCTTTCTTT. This gives the protein CAISALSANTEAFF.

The chain recombines TRBV6-8 with TRBJ2-5; 7 bases agree with TRBD2. Germline assignment: CDR1 MNHGY and CDR2 SAAAGT. V lost 1 base to trimming and J lost 0 bases; unmatched junction nucleotides: 2. CDR3 size: 15 residues. As DNA, the CDR3 is TGTGCCAGCAGTTACTATGGGACTAACCAAGAGACCCAGTACTTC. Translation gives CASSYYGTNQETQYF.

This chain connects TRBV11-3 to TRBJ1-1, with 7 bases fitting TRBD1. Trimming took 5 bases from V and 5 from J; bases not matched to a gene: 8. The CDR3 totals 14 residues. Germline V gene lookup returns CDR1 SGHNT and CDR2 YENEEA. The CDR3 DNA follows: TGTGCCAGCAGCCCTCGGGACAGCGGGACTGAAGCTTTCTTT. This translates into CASSPRDSGTEAFF.

This clone is a singleton in its sample. The CDR3 sequence: CASSAGTGIGYEQYF. The CDR3 nucleotides are TGTGCCAGCAGTGCAGGGACAGGGATAGGGTACGAGCAGTACTTC. The chain has TRBV6-7 and TRBJ2-7; 9 positions match TRBD1. TRBV6-7 is an open reading frame, and its role is uncertain. This CDR3 is 15 amino acids long. V lost 5 bases and J lost 4; bases outside the gene matches: 9.

This clone showed up just once. This chain links TRBV5-3 with TRBJ2-3; 7 bases are shared with TRBD2. TRBV5-3 has ORF status, its function being uncertain. The CDR3 contains 15 residues. V trimming: 0 bases; J trimming: 3 bases; junction bases outside the gene matches: 4. Written as DNA, the CDR3 is TGTGCCAGAAGCTTGGTAGGGGAGGGGACAGATACGCAGTATTTT. It specifies CARSLVGEGTDTQYF.

The J gene is TRBJ2-5, the V gene TRBV18; TRBD2 aligns across 10 bases. The germline CDR1 and CDR2 sequences are KGHSH and LQKENI. With V trimmed by 2 bases and J by 2 bases, 8 bases remained unmatched. The CDR3 length is 17 residues. The CDR3 reads CASSPRFSGGKQETQYF. CDR3 in DNA: TGTGCCAGCTCACCAAGGTTTAGCGGGGGGAAACAAGAGACCCAGTACTTC.

This clone came up a few times. The CDR3 DNA is TGCGCCAGCAGCCTTAGACAGGGGAAGAGGGAGACCCAGTACTTC. Protein sequence: CASSLRQGKRETQYF. The genes are TRBV1 and TRBJ2-5; TRBD1, as called in the table, went unchecked against the DNA. TRBV1 is an annotated pseudogene. The CDR3 consists of 15 residues.

This chain uses TRBV28 with TRBJ1-5; 10 positions agree with TRBD1. The V gene end was trimmed by 5 bases and the J gene end by 6 bases; junction bases not matched to a gene: 7. The CDR3 spans 15 residues. Germline CDR1 is MDHEN and CDR2 is SYDVKM. CDR3: CASSEDRGGTQPQHF. CDR3 nucleotides: TGTGCCAGCAGTGAGGACAGGGGGGGAACTCAGCCCCAGCATTTT.

This chain connects TRBV11-3 to TRBJ1-2; the match to TRBD1 covers 7 bases. Germline trimming cut 4 bases from V and 3 bases from J; bases unmatched to any gene: 8. Germline CDR1 reads SGHNT; CDR2 reads YENEEA. The CDR3 totals 15 residues. The CDR3 loop is CASSSARGGDYGYTF. CDR3 DNA: TGTGCCAGCAGCTCCGCCAGGGGGGGCGACTATGGCTACACCTTC.

CDR3 in amino acids: CASSFLGHTGELFF. In DNA form, the CDR3 reads TGTGCCAGCAGCTTTTTAGGGCACACCGGGGAGCTGTTTTTT. The chain links TRBV7-6 to TRBJ2-2; D uncertain. With 3 bases removed from V and 3 bases from J, the gap between germline ends came to 8 bases. The CDR3 length is 14 residues. Germline loops: CDR1 SGHVS, CDR2 FNYEAQ.